This T cell receptor (beta chain) was identified during a study of T cells in Graves' hyperthyroidism and ophthalmopathy. Clinical symptoms, serum thyroxine, TRAb, thyroid ultrasound and orbital computed tomography established diagnosis. This clonotype has a count of ten or more. Amplification of TCR beta CDR3 regions was performed using RNA transcripts as template. The TCR CDR3 was amplified in a first-round RT-PCR using the HTBI primer set. Using its own MiXCR run on the multiplex PCR reads, TCRdb lists one record per CDR3 protein. The sample includes about 160,000 distinct CDR3 sequences, about a tenth seen only once; the top ten take over 20%. The CDR3 runs 15 residues. The V end was cut by 1 base, the J end by 6 bases, with 15 bases between. Germline V gene sequence: CDR1 LNHNV, CDR2 YYDKDF (reference sequence).

The specimen sequenced was blood. This receptor was taken from a woman aged 18-35 years with Graves' hyperthyroidism that later progressed to Graves' ophthalmopathy. The V gene is TRBV15, the J gene TRBJ1-1; perhaps TRBD1 as D (6 bases). Here the CDR3 reads CATSRVRGRGSEAFF. DNA for the CDR3: TGTGCCACCAGCAGAGTCAGGGGCAGGGGCTCTGAAGCTTTCTTT.